The 10 T cell receptor beta chains given below trace back to one sample, sequenced in a study of CD8 T cells in ankylosing spondylitis. Via MiXCR, TCRdb re-called the 5' RACE reads, giving one row per CDR3 protein. The data hold hundreds of thousands of distinct CDR3 sequences, with 20% observed a single time. Sequenced material: blood, either unsorted or a sorted T cell fraction (not recorded which). The source of these receptors is a male donor with ankylosing spondylitis or in good health (not recorded which).

This clonotype was counted only a few times. The gene calls are TRBV7-8 and TRBJ2-3; 7 positions match TRBD2. This CDR3 spans 12 amino acids. The germline CDR1 and CDR2 sequences are SGHVS and FQNEAQ. Trimming removed 5 bases from V and 14 bases from J; junction bases left unmatched: 10. CDR3 in amino acids: CASSPGTIVPYF. CDR3 in DNA: TGTGCCAGCAGCCCCGGGACTATAGTCCCGTATTTT.

The V call is TRBV20-1, the J call TRBJ2-7; TRBD2 is a possible D gene (6 bases). In germline, CDR1 is DFQATT, CDR2 SNEGSKA (reference sequence). The CDR3 contains 13 residues. The germline V and J ends were trimmed by 8 bases and 4 bases, with 18 bases remaining between them. CDR3 loop: CSSGVPGRYEQYF. The DNA for the CDR3 is TGCAGTTCGGGGGTTCCCGGTCGGTACGAGCAGTACTTC.

The rearrangement joins TRBV9 to TRBJ2-2, with TRBD1 matching 9 bases. V shed 3 bases and J 7 bases; nucleotides not matched to a gene: 7. The CDR3 is 15 amino acids. Per germline, CDR1 SGDLS and CDR2 YYNGEE. DNA of the CDR3: TGTGCCAGCAGCGGGGTACAGGGGGCCTTCGGGGAGCTGTTTTTT. Translating it yields CASSGVQGAFGELFF.

In this sample, this clonotype turned up a few times. The chain links TRBV20-1 to TRBJ2-1, with TRBD2 matching 7 bases. This CDR3 contains 13 residues. With 1 base clipped from V and 14 bases from J, the junction kept 11 bases outside the gene matches. The germline V gene encodes CDR1 DFQATT and CDR2 SNEGSKA (reference sequence). CDR3 residues: CSARVPERGMEFF. For the CDR3, the DNA is TGCAGTGCTAGAGTACCAGAGCGGGGCATGGAGTTCTTC.

The chain couples TRBV11-2 to TRBJ2-3; no firm D call. Deletions cut 0 bases from V and 7 bases from J, with 8 bases between. The CDR3 is 13 residues long. Germline CDR1 is SGHAT and CDR2 is FQNNGV. In nucleotides, the CDR3 is TGTGCCAGCAGCTTAGAGACTCAGCATACGCAGTATTTT. Its protein is CASSLETQHTQYF.

The V call is TRBV28, the J call TRBJ2-7; D remains ambiguous. With 3 bases removed from V and 1 base from J, the gap between germline ends came to 7 bases. CDR1 is MDHEN, CDR2 SYDVKM, per germline. The CDR3 contains 13 residues. This chain's CDR3 is CASSFADSYEQYF. The CDR3 nucleotides read TGTGCCAGCAGTTTCGCCGATTCCTACGAGCAGTACTTC.

CDR3 DNA sequence: TGTGCCACCAGCAGAGCCACAGGGATCGGGGAGCTGTTTTTT. This translates into CATSRATGIGELFF. The rearrangement joins TRBV15 to TRBJ2-2; D perhaps matches TRBD1 (6 bases). Trimming left V 1 base short and J 7 bases short, with 10 bases between. CDR1 and CDR2 (germline): LNHNV, YYDKDF (reference sequence). CDR3 size: 14 residues. The entire variable domain, with the rest obtained from reference TRBV15 and TRBJ2-2, is as follows: DAMVIQNPRYQVTQFGKPVTLSCSQTLNHNVMYWYQQKSSQAPKLLFHYYDKDFNNEADTPDNFQSRRPNTSFCFLDIRSPGLGDTAMYLCATSRATGIGELFFGEGSRLTVL.

V is TRBV27 and J is TRBJ2-7; TRBD2 might be the D (5 bases). CDR1 and CDR2 (germline): MNHEY, SMNVEV (reference sequence). The CDR3 totals 14 residues. Trimming took 6 bases from V and 5 from J, leaving 17 bases between them. CDR3 sequence reads: CASSVLGSSDEQYF. In nucleotides, the CDR3 is TGTGCCAGCAGCGTACTAGGGTCCTCGGACGAGCAGTACTTC.

In its sample, this clonotype was seen a few times. This chain uses TRBV2 with TRBJ2-5, with TRBD2 matching 7 bases. The germline gives CDR1 SNHLY, CDR2 FYNNEI. The CDR3 is 13 amino acids. Trimming at V came to 4 bases and at J to 2 bases, leaving 1 base not matched to a gene. The CDR3 loop reads CASSVAGQETQYF. DNA for the CDR3: TGTGCCAGCAGTGTAGCGGGTCAAGAGACCCAGTACTTC. The full variable domain, in which reference TRBV2 and TRBJ2-5 provide the parts outside the CDR3, is EPEVTQTPSHQVTQMGQEVILRCVPISNHLYFYWYRQILGQKVEFLVSFYNNEISEKSEIFDDQFSVERPDGSNFTLKIRSTKLEDSAMYFCASSVAGQETQYFGPGTRLLVL.

This clonotype was detected only a few times. This rearrangement joins TRBV12-3 or TRBV12-4 to TRBJ1-3; D is unresolved. This CDR3 region has 17 residues. V dropped 1 base and J dropped 0 bases, with 13 bases sitting between them. The CDR3 DNA is TGTGCCAGCAGTTTAGGTGCTTGGGAGTTCTCTGGAAACACCATATATTTT. It is translated as CASSLGAWEFSGNTIYF.